The next 5 T cell receptor beta chains were all read from a single sample in a study of CD8 T cells in Susac syndrome. The RNA, roughly 0.5 to 1 ug, was put through reverse transcription using random hexamers. MiXCR, run by TCRdb on the immunoSEQ multiplex PCR reads, gives a single entry per CDR3 protein. The repertoire holds approximately 100,000 distinct CDR3 sequences, with 92% as singletons. Sequencing input: CD4+ T cells from PBMCs. The origin of the receptors is a human donor in good health.

The chain has TRBV7-2 and TRBJ2-7; unclear D gene. The CDR3 consists of 12 residues. V lost 5 bases and J 6 bases, leaving 11 bases between the germline ends. Germline V gene lookup returns CDR1 SGHTA and CDR2 FQGNSA. This CDR3 is CASSPGVGEQYF. The CDR3, as DNA: TGTGCCAGCAGCCCAGGAGTGGGCGAGCAGTACTTC.

This chain links TRBV20-1 with TRBJ1-1, with 9 bases matching TRBD1. This CDR3 has 11 residues. Germline-derived CDR1 and CDR2 are DFQATT and SNEGSKA (reference sequence). CDR3 nucleotides: TGCAAGGGACAGGGGAACACTGAAGCTTTCTTT. This encodes CKGQGNTEAFF.

The J gene is TRBJ1-2, the V gene TRBV7-8, with 7 bases matching TRBD1. The CDR3 totals 14 residues. Germline CDR1 is SGHVS and CDR2 is FQNEAQ. V shed 1 base, J shed 4 bases, and the junction held 3 bases outside the gene matches. The CDR3 DNA reads as TGTGCCAGCAGCTTAGGTGGGACAGCCTATGGCTACACCTTC. Translated: CASSLGGTAYGYTF.

The rearrangement links TRBV18 to TRBJ1-2; D unresolved. Germline assignment: CDR1 KGHSH and CDR2 LQKENI. The length of the CDR3 is 15 residues. Trimming took 4 bases from V and 3 from J, leaving 15 bases between them. The CDR3 coding sequence is TGTGCCAGCTCACACGCCTTAAAAGAGGACTATGGCTACACCTTC. Protein product: CASSHALKEDYGYTF.

V gene TRBV21-1 combines with J gene TRBJ1-2; TRBD1, the table's D call, lacks a check against the DNA. TRBV21-1 is deemed a pseudogene. The CDR3 is made up of 18 amino acids. The CDR3, as DNA: TGTGCCAGTCCTCTGTGGACAGGTCGGACCCTTGTTCAATATGGCTACACCTTC. The encoded protein is CASPLWTGRTLVQYGYTF.